The rows below give T cell receptor beta chains drawn from one sample of a study of post-analysis software for immune sequencing data. MiXCR was run by TCRdb on the PCR reads, yielding one entry per CDR3 protein. The repertoire holds about 460,000 distinct CDR3 sequences, with roughly 45% as singletons. Input material: blood. These receptors all stem from a girl aged 10-17 years with multiple sclerosis. The CDR3 runs from the conserved cysteine through the conserved F or W. The order of the fields is clone size, V gene, J gene, D gene, CDR3 DNA, CDR3 protein. D genes are given only for firm matches. Where a row states a size, it is once, few, many or the class of an expanded clone; other rows omit it.

few,TRBV4-1,TRBJ2-7,TRBD2,TGCGCCAGCAGAGTCAGAGCGGGAGAATTCTACGAGCAGTACTTC,CASRVRAGEFYEQYF
-,TRBV20-1,TRBJ1-6,-,TGCAGTGCTCCGGTGGGGGGCGGATATAATTCACCCCTCCACTTT,CSAPVGGGYNSPLHF
-,TRBV7-3,TRBJ2-1,-,TGTGCCAGCAGTCGAGGGGACTCCTTTTTAAATGAGCAGTTCTTC,CASSRGDSFLNEQFF
-,TRBV18,TRBJ2-1,-,TGTGCCAGCTCGGGGGCCTACAATGAGCAGTTCTTC,CASSGAYNEQFF
-,TRBV20-1,TRBJ2-6,-,TGCAGTGCGTCGGGCGGCTCTGGGGCCAACGTCCGGACTTTC,CSASGGSGANVRTF
few,TRBV5-1,TRBJ2-7,TRBD1,TGCGCCAGCAGCTTCCGGGACAGGGTGACCTACGAGCAGTACTTC,CASSFRDRVTYEQYF
-,TRBV6-1,TRBJ1-1,-,TGTGCCGGCAGTGAAATTACAGGGAACACTGAAGCTTTCTTT,CAGSEITGNTEAFF
-,TRBV15,TRBJ2-3,TRBD2,TGTGCCACCAGCAGCCGTACTAGCGGGAGAACAGATACGCAGTATTTT,CATSSRTSGRTDTQYF
-,TRBV20-1,TRBJ1-2,TRBD1,TGCAGTGCTAGAACTACAGGGGTAGGCTACACCTTC,CSARTTGVGYTF
-,TRBV29-1,TRBJ2-1,-,TGCAGCGGAATAGAGGGCAATGAGCAGTTCTTC,CSGIEGNEQFF
-,TRBV27,TRBJ1-4,-,TGTGCCAGCAGTTTTCCAGGGGCCACCAACCCCGGTGAAAAACTGTTTTTT,CASSFPGATNPGEKLFF
-,TRBV20-1,TRBJ1-5,TRBD1,TGCAGTGCTCGGGACAGTTATAGCAATCAGCCCCAGCATTTT,CSARDSYSNQPQHF
few,TRBV27,TRBJ2-6,-,TGTGCCAGCGCCCGTCCAGGGGCCAACGTCCTGACTTTC,CASARPGANVLTF
-,TRBV4-1,TRBJ2-7,TRBD2,TGCGCCAGCAGACCTACCGGGACTAGCAGTTCCTACGAGCAGTACTTC,CASRPTGTSSSYEQYF
-,TRBV6-6,TRBJ1-2,-,TGTGCCAGCAGTTCGTCCCCAGACAGAATCTATGGCTACACCTTC,CASSSSPDRIYGYTF
-,TRBV7-9,TRBJ2-5,-,TGTGCCAGCAGCTTAGAGTGGACACACCAAGAGACCCAGTACTTC,CASSLEWTHQETQYF
-,TRBV9,TRBJ1-2,-,TGTGCCAGCAGCGCCTTGAACCAGGGCTACACCTTC,CASSALNQGYTF
-,TRBV27,TRBJ2-1,-,TGTGCCAGCGGAAAGGGGACCGCTGTCTACAATGAGCAGTTCTTC,CASGKGTAVYNEQFF
few,TRBV7-2,TRBJ1-2,-,TGTGCCAGCAGCTTAGCGGTCAGCAACTATGGCTACACCTTC,CASSLAVSNYGYTF
-,TRBV7-2,TRBJ2-7,-,TGTGTCAGCAGCCTCACGCTAGCCCCCTACGAGCAGTACTTC,CVSSLTLAPYEQYF
few,TRBV25-1,TRBJ2-7,-,TGTGCCAGCAGCCCCGACCACGAGCAGTACTTC,CASSPDHEQYF
few,TRBV12-3/TRBV12-4,TRBJ2-7,-,TGTGCCAGCAGCGTCAGGAGATCCTACGAGCAGTACTTC,CASSVRRSYEQYF
few,TRBV7-9,TRBJ2-7,-,TGTGCCAGCAGCCCCCGGGGCCCCGCGGCTTCCTACGAGCAGTACTTC,CASSPRGPAASYEQYF
-,TRBV21-1,TRBJ1-5,-,TGTGCCAGCAGCCACTCTACTTACAATCAGCCCCAGCATTTT,CASSHSTYNQPQHF
few,TRBV7-3,TRBJ2-3,TRBD1,TGTGCCAGCAGCTCGGGACAGGGGACCTTCACAGATACGCAGTATTTT,CASSSGQGTFTDTQYF
-,TRBV7-3,TRBJ2-5,TRBD1,TGTGCCAGCAGCCAACGCTATGGACAGGGCGAGACCCAGTACTTC,CASSQRYGQGETQYF
-,TRBV20-1,TRBJ2-7,-,TGCAGTGCTAGAGGAGGCCATGAGCAGTACTTC,CSARGGHEQYF
-,TRBV28,TRBJ2-7,TRBD2,TGTGCCAGCAGACAGAGCGGGAGCCACCACGAGCAGTACTTC,CASRQSGSHHEQYF
-,TRBV4-1,TRBJ1-1,TRBD1,TGCGCCAGCAGCCAAGACGACAGGGGGAACACTGAAGCTTTCTTT,CASSQDDRGNTEAFF
few,TRBV7-2,TRBJ2-1,-,TGTGCCAGCAGCCCGCCCGCTTGGCATGAGCAGTTCTTC,CASSPPAWHEQFF
-,TRBV20-1,TRBJ1-1,-,TGCAGTGCTAGCGGGAGCGGTGGTAACACTGAAGCTTTCTTT,CSASGSGGNTEAFF
few,TRBV20-1,TRBJ2-7,-,TGCAGTGCTGAGGGTCGCTTGGGGGGAGACGACGAGCAGTACTTC,CSAEGRLGGDDEQYF
-,TRBV20-1,TRBJ2-3,-,TGCAGTGCTGCAACTCGAGGTACGCAGTATTTT,CSAATRGTQYF
-,TRBV28,TRBJ2-7,-,TGTGCCAGCAGTCTCCCCCGGCCAGGAACCTCCTACGAGCAGTACTTC,CASSLPRPGTSYEQYF
few,TRBV28,TRBJ2-7,TRBD1,TGTGCCAGCAGTTTAGAATTCGGGACAGGGGGCGAGCAGTACTTC,CASSLEFGTGGEQYF
-,TRBV5-8,TRBJ2-1,-,TGTACCAGCAGCTTGGGGCCTATGAGCAGCAATGAGCAGTTCTTC,CTSSLGPMSSNEQFF
-,TRBV20-1,TRBJ1-5,-,TGCAGTGCTCGCACTTTCGGGACGGGTAATCAGCCCCAGCATTTT,CSARTFGTGNQPQHF
few,TRBV20-1,TRBJ2-1,TRBD2,TGCAGTGCTAGAGCGACTAGCGGGAATCGCAATGAGCAGTTCTTC,CSARATSGNRNEQFF
-,TRBV28,TRBJ2-7,-,TGTGCCAGCAGTGCCTACAGGGATGAGACCTACGAGCAGTACTTC,CASSAYRDETYEQYF
-,TRBV12-3/TRBV12-4,TRBJ2-5,-,TGTGCCAGCAGTATCACAGCTCAAGAGACCCAGTACTTC,CASSITAQETQYF
few,TRBV27,TRBJ1-2,-,TGTGCCAGCAGGGTCCGGGGGGAAGGTGGCTACACCTTC,CASRVRGEGGYTF
few,TRBV7-2,TRBJ2-3,-,TGTGCCAGCAGCTTAAGTTATTCGGCGGGGAGCACAGATACGCAGTATTTT,CASSLSYSAGSTDTQYF
-,TRBV7-7,TRBJ2-5,TRBD2,TGTGCTAGCAGCCCTACTGCGGGAGGGCCCCAAGAGACCCAGTACTTC,CASSPTAGGPQETQYF
-,TRBV28,TRBJ2-3,-,TGTGCCAGCAGTACCCAGGGGACCCAGCTAGTTACGCAGTATTTT,CASSTQGTQLVTQYF
few,TRBV28,TRBJ2-7,-,TGTGCCAGCAGTTTCAAACAGGGAAGCCCCTACGAGCAGTACTTC,CASSFKQGSPYEQYF
few,TRBV20-1,TRBJ1-2,TRBD1,TGCAGTGCCCAACTGGCGGACAGGGGGGTATCTGGCTACACCTTC,CSAQLADRGVSGYTF
-,TRBV15,TRBJ2-7,TRBD1,TGTGCCACCAGCAGGGACAGGGTTAAAGCCTACGAGCAGTACTTC,CATSRDRVKAYEQYF
once,TRBV10-3,TRBJ2-1,-,TGTGCCATCAGTGACCCCAGCTCAGGTGGCTACGAGCAGTTCTTC,CAISDPSSGGYEQFF
-,TRBV4-1,TRBJ2-7,TRBD2,TGCGCCAGCAGCCAAGTGCGGGGGTGGGACTCCTACGAGCAGTACTTC,CASSQVRGWDSYEQYF
-,TRBV20-1,TRBJ2-1,TRBD2,TGCAGTGCTGTGGGACTAGCGGCCACCTACAATGAGCAGTTCTTC,CSAVGLAATYNEQFF
-,TRBV20-1,TRBJ1-6,-,TGCAGTGCCCCTCAGGGTGAGAGCTCCTATAATTCACCCCTCCACTTT,CSAPQGESSYNSPLHF
-,TRBV4-1,TRBJ1-1,TRBD1,TGCGCCAGCAGCCCGTCCCGGGACAGGGTATCGAGGACTGAAGCTTTCTTT,CASSPSRDRVSRTEAFF
few,TRBV6-6,TRBJ2-7,-,TGTGCCAGCAGGGGTGGTTCGAGCGAGCAGTACTTC,CASRGGSSEQYF
-,TRBV29-1,TRBJ2-5,TRBD2,TGCAGCGGACGACTAGCGACCAACCAAGAGACCCAGTACTTC,CSGRLATNQETQYF
-,TRBV12-3/TRBV12-4,TRBJ2-1,-,TGTGCCAGCAGTTTCGGGGTTGAGCAGTTCTTC,CASSFGVEQFF
few,TRBV28,TRBJ2-6,-,TGTGCCAGCAGCGCAGACAACTCTGGGGCCAACGTCCTGACTTTC,CASSADNSGANVLTF